The rows below give T cell receptor beta chains drawn from one sample of a study of blood T cell repertoires in COVID-19. The data were produced by immunoSEQ multiplex PCR, yet TCRdb's version contains in-frame clones alone and is incomplete. The sample includes approximately 190,000 clones, 80% to 90% of them seen just once. Source material: peripheral blood. Receptor source: a man aged 25-40 years with active or convalescent COVID-19. Each CDR3 is given without its conserved first and last residue.

v_call	j_call	cdr3_aa
TRBV7-2	TRBJ1-4	ASSKRQGPTNEKLF
TRBV18	TRBJ1-3	ASSPPAGNSGNTIY
TRBV6-2/TRBV6-3	TRBJ1-5	ASSVTGGGQPQH
TRBV29-1	TRBJ1-1	SVAAPQGAVGTEAF
TRBV9	TRBJ2-5	ASSIGQGGETQY
TRBV9	TRBJ1-2	ASSVVPSGTGAMGWGYT
TRBV25-1	TRBJ2-3	ASSPLSSGDSDTQY
TRBV6-5	TRBJ2-1	ASSLPLEQF
TRBV19	TRBJ2-1	ASSPRLSGNYNEQF
TRBV7-8	TRBJ2-1	ASSSPGSGDYNEQF
TRBV12-3/TRBV12-4	TRBJ1-5	ASRVNREPQH
TRBV7-2	TRBJ2-7	ASSLGVGSYEQY
TRBV5-5	TRBJ2-2	ASSFKRENTGELF
TRBV5-8	TRBJ1-5	ASSARDRGKNQPQH
TRBV7-9	TRBJ1-5	ASSLGRTGFNQPQH
TRBV27	TRBJ1-2	ASSLLQGANGYT
TRBV7-2	TRBJ2-2	ASSLGQTNTGELF
TRBV6-6	TRBJ1-1	ASSSHRGGNTEAF
TRBV19	TRBJ1-1	ASSKVGQGTTEAF
TRBV20-1	TRBJ2-3	SPISRGRY
TRBV6-4	TRBJ1-4	ASLNRLSEKLF
TRBV27	TRBJ2-3	ASSISGGTYYSTDTQY
TRBV5-4	TRBJ1-1	ASSLGGGAFEAF
TRBV28	TRBJ1-2	ASSSQQRDYGYT
TRBV7-2	TRBJ2-3	ASSPFNDGADTQY
TRBV30	TRBJ1-3	AWSVRRGLGQGYPSGNTIY
TRBV6-5	TRBJ1-2	ASRARDYGYT
TRBV5-4	TRBJ1-3	ASSPAGGRIQSGNTIY
TRBV6-5	TRBJ2-2	ASSSRRGPPGELF
TRBV12-5	TRBJ1-6	ASGSPGSPLH
TRBV4-1	TRBJ1-1	ASSQGQGVYTEAF
TRBV7-2	TRBJ1-4	ASSLTGANEKLF
TRBV6-6	TRBJ1-4	ASSFTLTGTNEKLF
TRBV14	TRBJ2-7	ASSLAYEQY
TRBV3-1/TRBV3-2	TRBJ2-5	ASSQVTKAGAEETQY
TRBV5-1	TRBJ2-7	ASSTRDYSYEQY
TRBV2	TRBJ2-3	ASSEEGSGMGTDTQY
TRBV5-1	TRBJ1-1	ASSLASGENTEAF